A single sample gave rise to the 12 T cell receptor beta chains below, sequenced in a study of T cells after yellow fever vaccination. TCRdb recomputed calls from the 5' RACE reads with MiXCR, one row per CDR3 protein. Of about 550,000 distinct CDR3 sequences in the sample, roughly 21% are singletons; the top ten hold roughly 13%. Sequenced material: PBMCs, taken 15 days after the yellow fever booster vaccination. The receptors come from a man aged 30 to 39 who received the YFV17D yellow fever vaccine.

This chain joins TRBV29-1 and TRBJ2-1, with unresolved D. This CDR3 comprises 15 residues. CDR1 and CDR2 (germline): SQVTM, ANQGSEA. V was cut by 2 bases and J by 0 bases, with 11 bases left in between. DNA of the CDR3: TGCAGCGTTGAAAGTAGCCAAAGCTCCTACAATGAGCAGTTCTTC. This encodes CSVESSQSSYNEQFF.

The gene calls are TRBV20-1 and TRBJ2-2; either TRBD1 or TRBD2 may fit D (6 bases each). The CDR3 loop spans 16 amino acids. Trimming stripped 5 bases from V and 1 base from J, with 17 bases between. From germline, CDR1 is DFQATT and CDR2 SNEGSKA (reference sequence). CDR3 nucleotide sequence: TGCAGTGCTTTTAGGGGGGCCGGAGTGAACACCGGGGAGCTGTTTTTT. Its protein product is CSAFRGAGVNTGELFF.

This chain links TRBV30 with TRBJ1-1; D is unclear. Germline-derived CDR1 and CDR2 are GTSNPN and SVGIG (reference sequence). The V end lost 4 bases, the J end lost 0 bases, and 6 bases lay between the germline ends. The CDR3 totals 12 residues. The CDR3 sequence is CAWKGMNTEAFF. CDR3 in DNA: TGTGCCTGGAAAGGAATGAACACTGAAGCTTTCTTT.

V is TRBV12-3 or TRBV12-4 and J is TRBJ2-5; 7 nucleotides agree with TRBD1. The CDR3 runs 15 residues. Unmatched junction bases numbered 15, after V lost 7 bases and J lost 7 bases. Here the CDR3 DNA reads TGTGCCAGCACCACCCCCCGGAACCCAGGGGGGACCCAGTACTTC. This translates into CASTTPRNPGGTQYF.

V is TRBV20-1 and J is TRBJ2-1; D is tentatively TRBD1 or TRBD2 (5 bases each). The V end was cut by 7 bases, the J end by 2 bases, with 18 bases between. CDR3 length: 15 residues. Germline loops: CDR1 DFQATT, CDR2 SNEGSKA (reference sequence). CDR3 sequence: CSGLEFGAPYNEQFF. Here the CDR3 DNA reads TGCAGTGGTCTAGAGTTCGGGGCCCCCTACAATGAGCAGTTCTTC.

In its sample, this clonotype was seen a few times. This chain joins TRBV7-2 and TRBJ2-5; 15 positions match TRBD2. The V gene end was trimmed by 3 bases and the J gene end by 5 bases; junction bases not matched to a gene: 4. CDR1 SGHTA and CDR2 FQGNSA come from the germline V gene. There are 16 residues in the CDR3. CDR3 nucleotide sequence: TGTGCCAGCAGCTTCCCTGGACTAGCGGGAGGGGAGACCCAGTACTTC. It specifies CASSFPGLAGGETQYF.

The chain is built from TRBV20-1 and TRBJ1-2; TRBD1 agrees at 8 bases. This CDR3 is built from 14 residues. V dropped 3 bases and J dropped 4; count of bases not matched to a gene: 7. The germline V gene encodes CDR1 DFQATT and CDR2 SNEGSKA (reference sequence). CDR3 region: CSARADRGVYGYTF. The DNA of the CDR3 is TGCAGTGCTAGGGCCGACAGGGGCGTCTATGGCTACACCTTC.

The chain is built from TRBV27 and TRBJ2-7; 7 nucleotides line up with TRBD2. This CDR3 region has 12 residues. The trim removed 7 bases at V and 5 bases at J, leaving 5 bases unmatched. Germline loops: CDR1 MNHEY, CDR2 SMNVEV (reference sequence). DNA for the CDR3: TGTGCCAGCACGGGGGGAGGGAACGAGCAGTACTTC. Translation: CASTGGGNEQYF.

Only a few counts were recorded for this clonotype. The V call is TRBV27, the J call TRBJ2-1; tentative D call: TRBD2 (7 bases). This CDR3 has 12 amino acids. Germline V gives CDR1 MNHEY, CDR2 SMNVEV (reference sequence). V was shortened by 6 bases and J by 14 bases, with 17 bases between the two germline ends. The chain's CDR3 is CASSPMGGGEFF. The CDR3, as DNA: TGTGCCAGCAGCCCTATGGGAGGGGGGGAGTTCTTC.

This clonotype was picked up a small number of times. This chain links TRBV30 with TRBJ2-7, with D unclear. This CDR3 comprises 14 residues. Trimming shortened V by 3 bases and J by 5 bases, and 17 bases separated the two germline ends. Germline values: CDR1 GTSNPN, CDR2 SVGIG (reference sequence). The CDR3 here is CAWSPLAVFHEQYF. The CDR3 nucleotides read TGTGCCTGGAGCCCGCTGGCGGTTTTCCACGAGCAGTACTTC. Variable domain in full (rest from reference TRBV30 and TRBJ2-7): SQTIHQWPATLVQPVGSPLSLECTVEGTSNPNLYWYRQAAGRGLQLLFYSVGIGQISSEVPQNLSASRPQDRQFILSSKKLLLSDSGFYLCAWSPLAVFHEQYFGPGTRLTVT.

A remark on this clonotype: The germline gene is not matched at one end of the junction; a read error may be the cause. V usage is TRBV7-2 and J usage is TRBJ2-3; 12 bases map to TRBD2. CDR3 length equals 14 residues. CDR1 and CDR2 from the germline V gene are SGHTA and FQGNSA. CDR3 bases: TGTGCCAGCAGTAAACTAGCGGGGGGAGATACGCTGTATTTT. Its protein product is CASSKLAGGDTLYF. Filled out from reference TRBV7-2 and TRBJ2-3, the complete variable domain reads GAGVSQSPSNKVTEKGKDVELRCDPISGHTALYWYRQSLGQGLEFLIYFQGNSAPDKSGLPSDRFSAERTGGSVSTLTIQRTQQEDSAVYLCASSKLAGGDTLYFGPGTRLTVL.

V and J are TRBV27 and TRBJ2-7; perhaps TRBD2 as D (5 bases). Germline CDR1 is MNHEY and CDR2 is SMNVEV (reference sequence). The CDR3 sequence is 14 residues long. V was trimmed by 7 bases and J by 5 bases, leaving 18 bases between them. The CDR3 sequence: CASKDYSGIDEQYF. CDR3 nucleotide sequence: TGTGCCAGCAAAGACTATTCGGGAATCGACGAGCAGTACTTC.